This T cell receptor beta chain stems from a study of OX40 agonist ivuxolimab in advanced cancers. Study context: Patients were treated with intravenous ivuxolimab, dosed at 0.01 to 10 mg/kg and infused every 2 weeks. Age averaged 60 years (range roughly 20 to 90), and roughly 80% were male. Findings of the study overall: On average, CD8+ T cells had more expanded clones than CD4+. Certain nonresponders likewise exhibited a low normalized T-cell clonal expansion.

Measured with immunoSEQ multiplex PCR; TCRdb has only the in-frame clones, and not every one. The sample lists about 80,000 clones; around 92% were seen once. This clone has a single count. Its antigen is as yet unknown. The CDR3 covers 15 residues. Trimming took 0 bases from V and 8 from J, leaving 16 bases between them. CDR1 is MNHEY and CDR2 is SVGAGI in the germline V gene. The chain is built from TRBV6-5 and TRBJ1-2, with D perhaps TRBD1 (5 bases). The receptor's source is an adult with an advanced solid tumor such as melanoma, head and neck, liver or kidney cancer. The sequences come from CD4+ or CD8+ T cells sorted from blood, collected in a trial of the OX40 agonist ivuxolimab. CDR3 sequence reads: CASSYSGDSHSGYTF. In DNA, the CDR3 is TGTGCCAGCAGTTACTCGGGCGACAGTCACTCGGGCTACACCTTC.